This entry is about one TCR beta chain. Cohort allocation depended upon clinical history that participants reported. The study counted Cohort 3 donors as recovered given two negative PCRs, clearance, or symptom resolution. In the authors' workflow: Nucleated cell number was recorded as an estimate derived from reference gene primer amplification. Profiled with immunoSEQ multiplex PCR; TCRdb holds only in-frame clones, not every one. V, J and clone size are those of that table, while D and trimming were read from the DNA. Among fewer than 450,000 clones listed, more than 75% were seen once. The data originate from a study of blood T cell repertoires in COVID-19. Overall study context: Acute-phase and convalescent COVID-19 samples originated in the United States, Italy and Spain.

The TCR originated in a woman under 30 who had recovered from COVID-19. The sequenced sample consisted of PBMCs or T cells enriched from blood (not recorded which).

The CDR3 loop is CASRPSGSYEQYF. The CDR3 DNA follows: TGTGCCAGCAGACCGTCCGGCTCCTACGAGCAGTACTTC. This chain links TRBV7-8 with TRBJ2-7, with D hard to call. The CDR3 sequence is 13 residues long. CDR1 and CDR2 from the germline V gene are SGHVS and FQNEAQ. V was trimmed by 6 bases and J by 0 bases, leaving 9 bases between them.